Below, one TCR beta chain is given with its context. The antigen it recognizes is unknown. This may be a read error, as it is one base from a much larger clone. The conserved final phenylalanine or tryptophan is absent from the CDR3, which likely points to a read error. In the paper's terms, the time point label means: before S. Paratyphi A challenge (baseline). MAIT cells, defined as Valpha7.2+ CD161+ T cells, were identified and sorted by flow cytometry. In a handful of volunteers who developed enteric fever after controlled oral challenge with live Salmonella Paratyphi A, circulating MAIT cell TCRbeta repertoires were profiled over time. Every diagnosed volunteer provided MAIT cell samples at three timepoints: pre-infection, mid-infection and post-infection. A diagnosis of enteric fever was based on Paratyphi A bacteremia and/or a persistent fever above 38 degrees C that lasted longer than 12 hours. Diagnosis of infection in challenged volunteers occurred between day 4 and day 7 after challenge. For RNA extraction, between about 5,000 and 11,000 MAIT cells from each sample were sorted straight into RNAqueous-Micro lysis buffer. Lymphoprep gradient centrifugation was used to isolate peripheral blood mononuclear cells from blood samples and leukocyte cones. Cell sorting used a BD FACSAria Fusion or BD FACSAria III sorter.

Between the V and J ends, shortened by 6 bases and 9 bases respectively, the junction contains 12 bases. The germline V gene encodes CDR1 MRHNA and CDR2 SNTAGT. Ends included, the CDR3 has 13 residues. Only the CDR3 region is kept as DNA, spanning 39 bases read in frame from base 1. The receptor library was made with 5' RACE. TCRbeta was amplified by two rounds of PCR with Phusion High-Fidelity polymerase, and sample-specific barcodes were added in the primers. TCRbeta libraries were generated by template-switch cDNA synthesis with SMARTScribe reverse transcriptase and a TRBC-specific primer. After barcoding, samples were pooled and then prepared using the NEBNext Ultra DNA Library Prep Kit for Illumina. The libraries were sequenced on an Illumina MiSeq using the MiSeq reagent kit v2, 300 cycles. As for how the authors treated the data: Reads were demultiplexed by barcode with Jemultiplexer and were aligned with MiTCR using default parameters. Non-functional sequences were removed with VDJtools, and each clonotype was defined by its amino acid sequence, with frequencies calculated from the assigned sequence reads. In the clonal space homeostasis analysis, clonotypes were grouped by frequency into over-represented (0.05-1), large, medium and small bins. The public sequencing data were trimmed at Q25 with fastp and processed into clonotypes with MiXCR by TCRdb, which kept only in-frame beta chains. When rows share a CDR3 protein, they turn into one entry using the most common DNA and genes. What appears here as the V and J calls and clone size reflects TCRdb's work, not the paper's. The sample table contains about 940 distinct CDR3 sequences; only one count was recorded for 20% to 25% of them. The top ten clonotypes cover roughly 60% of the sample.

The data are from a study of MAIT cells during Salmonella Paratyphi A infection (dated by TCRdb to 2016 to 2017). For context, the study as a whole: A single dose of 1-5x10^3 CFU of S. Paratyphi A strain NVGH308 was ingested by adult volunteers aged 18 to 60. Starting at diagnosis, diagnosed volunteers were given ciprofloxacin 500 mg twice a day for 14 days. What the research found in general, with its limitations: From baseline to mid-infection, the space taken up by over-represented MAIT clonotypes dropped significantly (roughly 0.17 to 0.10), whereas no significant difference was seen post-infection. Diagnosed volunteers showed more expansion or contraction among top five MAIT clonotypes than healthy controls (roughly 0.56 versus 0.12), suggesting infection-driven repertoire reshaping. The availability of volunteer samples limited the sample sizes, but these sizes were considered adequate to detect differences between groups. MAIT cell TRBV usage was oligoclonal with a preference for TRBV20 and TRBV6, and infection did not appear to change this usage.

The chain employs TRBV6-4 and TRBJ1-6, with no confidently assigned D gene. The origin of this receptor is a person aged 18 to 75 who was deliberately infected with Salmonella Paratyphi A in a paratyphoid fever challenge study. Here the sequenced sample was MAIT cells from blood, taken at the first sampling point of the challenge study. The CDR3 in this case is CASSPGLSSPLHS. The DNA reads TGTGCCAGCAGCCCCGGGCTGAGTTCACCCCTCCACTCT.